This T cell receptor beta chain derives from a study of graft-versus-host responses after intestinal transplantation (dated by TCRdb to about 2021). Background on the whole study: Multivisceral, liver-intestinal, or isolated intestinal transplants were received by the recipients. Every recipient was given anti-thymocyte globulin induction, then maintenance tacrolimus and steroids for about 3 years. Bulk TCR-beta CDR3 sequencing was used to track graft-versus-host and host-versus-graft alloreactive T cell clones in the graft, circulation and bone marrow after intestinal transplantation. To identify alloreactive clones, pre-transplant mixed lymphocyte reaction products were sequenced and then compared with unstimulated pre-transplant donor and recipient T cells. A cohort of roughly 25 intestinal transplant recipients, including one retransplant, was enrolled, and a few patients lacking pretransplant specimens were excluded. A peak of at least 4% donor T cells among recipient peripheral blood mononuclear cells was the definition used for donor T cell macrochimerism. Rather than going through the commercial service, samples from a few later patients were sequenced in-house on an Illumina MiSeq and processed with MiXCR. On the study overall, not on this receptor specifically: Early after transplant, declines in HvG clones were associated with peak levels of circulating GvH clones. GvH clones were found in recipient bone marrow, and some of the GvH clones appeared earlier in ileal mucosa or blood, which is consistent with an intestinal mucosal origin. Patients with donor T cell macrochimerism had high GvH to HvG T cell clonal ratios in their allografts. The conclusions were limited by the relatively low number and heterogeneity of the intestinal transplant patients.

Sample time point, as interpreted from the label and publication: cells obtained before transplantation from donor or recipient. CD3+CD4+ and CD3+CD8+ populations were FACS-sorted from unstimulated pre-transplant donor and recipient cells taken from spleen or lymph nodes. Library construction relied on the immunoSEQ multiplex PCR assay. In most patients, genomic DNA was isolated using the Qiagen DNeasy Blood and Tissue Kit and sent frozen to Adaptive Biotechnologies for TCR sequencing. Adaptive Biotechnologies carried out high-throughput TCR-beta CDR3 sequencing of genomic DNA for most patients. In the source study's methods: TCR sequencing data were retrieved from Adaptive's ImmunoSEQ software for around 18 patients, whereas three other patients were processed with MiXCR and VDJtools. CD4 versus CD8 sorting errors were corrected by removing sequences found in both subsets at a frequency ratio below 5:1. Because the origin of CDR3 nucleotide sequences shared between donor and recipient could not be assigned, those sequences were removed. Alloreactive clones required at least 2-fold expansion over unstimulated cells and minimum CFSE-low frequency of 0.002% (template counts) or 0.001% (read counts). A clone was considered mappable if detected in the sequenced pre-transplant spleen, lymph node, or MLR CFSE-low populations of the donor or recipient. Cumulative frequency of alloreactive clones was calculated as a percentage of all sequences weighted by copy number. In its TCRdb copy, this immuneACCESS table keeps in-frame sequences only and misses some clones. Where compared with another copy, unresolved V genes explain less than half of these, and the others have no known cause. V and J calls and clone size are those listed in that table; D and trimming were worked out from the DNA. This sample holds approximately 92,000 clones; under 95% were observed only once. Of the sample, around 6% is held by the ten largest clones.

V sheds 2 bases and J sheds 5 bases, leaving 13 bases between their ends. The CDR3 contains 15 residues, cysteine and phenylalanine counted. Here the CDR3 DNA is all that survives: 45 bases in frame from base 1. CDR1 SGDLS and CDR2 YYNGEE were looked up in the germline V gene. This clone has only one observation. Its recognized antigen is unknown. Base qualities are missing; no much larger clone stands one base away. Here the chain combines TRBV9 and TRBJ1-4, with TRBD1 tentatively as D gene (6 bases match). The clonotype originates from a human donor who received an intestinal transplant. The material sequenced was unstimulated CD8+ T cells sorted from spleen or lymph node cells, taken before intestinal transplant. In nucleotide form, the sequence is TGTGCCAGCAGCGTCAGGGGACGGGCGAATGAAAAACTGTTTTTT. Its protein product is CASSVRGRANEKLFF. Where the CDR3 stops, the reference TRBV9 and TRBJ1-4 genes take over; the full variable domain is DSGVTQTPKHLITATGQRVTLRCSPRSGDLSVYWYQQSLDQGLQFLIQYYNGEERAKGNILERFSAQQFPDLHSELNLSSLELGDSALYFCASSVRGRANEKLFFGSGTQLSVL.